Shown below are 2 T cell receptor beta chains from a single sample sequenced in a study of lung T cells in sarcoidosis with Löfgren's syndrome. TCRdb passed the reads through MiXCR, listing each CDR3 protein once. The sample shows roughly 63,000 distinct CDR3 sequences, about 20% of them seen only once. The sequencing input was CD4+ T cells from PBMCs. Receptors originate from a human donor with sarcoidosis (Löfgren's syndrome or another form), or a control subject (not recorded which).

This clonotype was seen only a few times. The chain couples TRBV5-1 to TRBJ2-3, with TRBD1 identical over 8 bases. This CDR3 has 13 amino acids. V was pared by 0 bases and J by 14 bases, with 8 bases of the junction left unmatched. Germline assignment: CDR1 SGHRS and CDR2 YFSETQ. Here the CDR3 reads CASSLAPDRAPYF. In DNA, the CDR3 is TGCGCCAGCAGCTTGGCCCCGGACAGGGCCCCGTATTTT.

The V gene is TRBV6-2 or TRBV6-3, the J gene TRBJ1-5; D not resolved. V shed 8 bases and J shed 15 bases, with 35 bases lying between them. CDR1 is MNHEY, CDR2 SVGEGT, per germline. There are 17 residues in the CDR3. In DNA form, the CDR3 reads TGTGCCAGCCACGATTCAAGTCCGAATATGATCAATCAGCCTCGGCATTTT. This translates into CASHDSSPNMINQPRHF.